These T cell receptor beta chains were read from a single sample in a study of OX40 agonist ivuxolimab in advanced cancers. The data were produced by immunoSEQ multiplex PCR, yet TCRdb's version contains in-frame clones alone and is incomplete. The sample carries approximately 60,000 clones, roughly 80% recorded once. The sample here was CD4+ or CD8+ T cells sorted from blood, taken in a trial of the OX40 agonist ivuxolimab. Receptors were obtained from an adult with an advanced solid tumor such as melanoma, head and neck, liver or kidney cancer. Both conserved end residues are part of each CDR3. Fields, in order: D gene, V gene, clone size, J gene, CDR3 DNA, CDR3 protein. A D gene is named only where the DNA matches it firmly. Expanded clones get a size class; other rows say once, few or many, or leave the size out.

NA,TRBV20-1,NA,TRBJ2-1,TGCAGTGCCCCGGAAAATGAGCAGTTCTTC,CSAPENEQFF
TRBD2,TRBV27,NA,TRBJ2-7,TGTGCCAGCCGCCGCGGGACTAGCGGATCCTACGAGCAGTACTTC,CASRRGTSGSYEQYF
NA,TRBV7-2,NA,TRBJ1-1,TGTGCCAGCACCGATTACGGGGGCGAGAGGGCTTTCTTT,CASTDYGGERAFF
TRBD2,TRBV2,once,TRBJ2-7,TGTGCCAGCAGAGACAGGAGCCCCGGGCTAGCGGGGCCCTCCTACGAGCAGTACTTC,CASRDRSPGLAGPSYEQYF
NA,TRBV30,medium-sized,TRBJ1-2,TGTGCCTGGAGGCCCCTCCACAGGGAGAACTATGGCTACACCTTC,CAWRPLHRENYGYTF
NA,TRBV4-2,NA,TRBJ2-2,TGTGCCAGCAGCCGGGACTTCCCTGTGAACACCGGGGAGCTGTTTTTT,CASSRDFPVNTGELFF
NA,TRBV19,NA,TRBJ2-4,TGTGCCAGTGGTGACGACAGGACAATAGCCAAAAACATTCAGTACTTC,CASGDDRTIAKNIQYF
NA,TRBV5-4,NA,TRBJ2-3,TGTGCCAGCAGCTTGGGGACGCGAAGGGCAGATACGCAGTATTTT,CASSLGTRRADTQYF
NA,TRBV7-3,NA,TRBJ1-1,TGTGCCAGCAGCCCGAAGACGAACACTGAAGCTTTCTTT,CASSPKTNTEAFF
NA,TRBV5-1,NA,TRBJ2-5,TGCGCCAGCAGCTGGGGCTCGGGGGGCGAAGAGACCCAGTACTTC,CASSWGSGGEETQYF
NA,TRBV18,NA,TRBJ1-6,TGTGCCAGCTCACCAGGAGGTAATAATTCACCCCTCCACTTT,CASSPGGNNSPLHF
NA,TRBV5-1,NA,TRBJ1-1,TGCGCCAGCGGAACGGGACTCTCGTACACTGAAGCTTTCTTT,CASGTGLSYTEAFF
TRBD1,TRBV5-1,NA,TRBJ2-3,TGCGCCAGCAGCTTGGGGACAGGGGCTCGCACAGATACGCAGTATTTT,CASSLGTGARTDTQYF
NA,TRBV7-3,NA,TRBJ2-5,TGTGCCAGCAGCTTAATGGGCGGGGGCAACCAAGAGACCCAGTACTTC,CASSLMGGGNQETQYF
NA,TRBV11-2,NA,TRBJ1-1,TGTGCCAGCAGCTTGACTACTAACAGGGATAAGGGCCCGGCTGCTTTCTTT,CASSLTTNRDKGPAAFF
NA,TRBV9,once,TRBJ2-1,TGTGCCAGCAGCGTAGGCTACAATGAGCAGTTCTTC,CASSVGYNEQFF
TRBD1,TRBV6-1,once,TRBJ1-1,TGTGCCAGCGGGGGACAGTCGGTCACTGAAGCTTTCTTT,CASGGQSVTEAFF
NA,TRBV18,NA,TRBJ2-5,TGTGCCAGCTCACCAGGGACTCAAGAGACCCAGTACTTC,CASSPGTQETQYF
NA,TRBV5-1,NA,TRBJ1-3,TGCGCCAGCAGCTTAGGGGACTCTGGAAACACCATATATTTT,CASSLGDSGNTIYF
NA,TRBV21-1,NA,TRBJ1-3,TGTGCCAGCAGCAAACGCGTCATCTCTGGAAACACCATATATTTT,CASSKRVISGNTIYF
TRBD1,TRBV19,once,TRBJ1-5,TGTGCCAGTGGGCCGAGGCCAGGGGGTCTTCAGCCCCAGCATTTT,CASGPRPGGLQPQHF
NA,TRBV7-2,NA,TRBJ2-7,TGTGCCAGCAGCTTCCTTACTCCCATGGAGCAGTACTTC,CASSFLTPMEQYF
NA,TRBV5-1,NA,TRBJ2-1,TGCGCCAGCAGCTGGGGAATAATGAGATCGGTGAATGAGCAGTTCTTC,CASSWGIMRSVNEQFF
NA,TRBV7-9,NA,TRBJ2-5,TGTGCCAGCAGCTTAAAGGGGTCTCGACGTATCCTTCCCGAGACCCAGTACTTC,CASSLKGSRRILPETQYF
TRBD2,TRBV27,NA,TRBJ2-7,TGTGCCAGCAGTCCAAGACTAGCGGGAGGCTCCTACGAGCAGTACTTC,CASSPRLAGGSYEQYF
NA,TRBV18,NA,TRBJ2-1,TGTGCCAGCTCACCACGTGGAGGGGGCACGGATGAGCAGTTCTTC,CASSPRGGGTDEQFF
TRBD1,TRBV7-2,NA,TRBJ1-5,TGTGCCAGCAGCCGCAACAGGGGTAAAGACCAGCCCCAGCATTTT,CASSRNRGKDQPQHF
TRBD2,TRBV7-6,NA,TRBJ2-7,TGTGCCAGCAGCCGGACTAGCGGGATCCCCTACGAGCAGTACTTC,CASSRTSGIPYEQYF
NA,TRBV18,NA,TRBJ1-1,TGTGCCAGCTCACCACAGGGTACCAACACTGAAGCTTTCTTT,CASSPQGTNTEAFF
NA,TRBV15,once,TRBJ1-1,TGTGCCACCAGCAGAGTAATGAACACTGAAGCTTTCTTT,CATSRVMNTEAFF
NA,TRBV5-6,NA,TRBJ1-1,TGTGCCAGCAGCCCCGAATGGGGGGCGCTTACTGAAGCTTTCTTT,CASSPEWGALTEAFF
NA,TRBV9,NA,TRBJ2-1,TGTGCCAGCAGCGTAGTCTCGAGCACAACGACGAGCTCCTACAATGAGCAGTTCTTC,CASSVVSSTTTSSYNEQFF
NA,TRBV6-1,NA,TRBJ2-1,TGTGCCAGCAGTGAAGCCGGGACATCCTTCTACAATGAGCAGTTCTTC,CASSEAGTSFYNEQFF
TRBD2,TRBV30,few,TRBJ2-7,TGTGCCTGGGGGAGCGGGAGGGTCCGTAACTACGAGCAGTACTTC,CAWGSGRVRNYEQYF
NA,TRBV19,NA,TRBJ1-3,TGTGCCAGTAGTCCCACTCACAGGGTCTTCGGAAACACCATATATTTT,CASSPTHRVFGNTIYF
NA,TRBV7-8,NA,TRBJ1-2,TGTGCCAGCAGCCGAACCGCGGGGGGGGCTACTTATGGCTACACCTTC,CASSRTAGGATYGYTF
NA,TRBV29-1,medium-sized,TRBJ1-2,TGCAGCGTTGTAAAGCAGGGATCGGGCTATGGCTACACCTTC,CSVVKQGSGYGYTF
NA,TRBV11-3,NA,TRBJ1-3,TGTGCCAGCAGCTTAGGGCAGAAGAGCTCTGGAAACACCATATATTTT,CASSLGQKSSGNTIYF
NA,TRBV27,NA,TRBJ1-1,TGTGCCAGCAGTTCAGGGAACACTGAAGCTTTCTTT,CASSSGNTEAFF
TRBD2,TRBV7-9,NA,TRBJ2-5,TGTGCCAGCAGCTTAAGTAATGGGGGGGGGACCCAGTACTTC,CASSLSNGGGTQYF
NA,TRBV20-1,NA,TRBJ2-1,TGCAGTGCTAGGAGCTATGAGCAGTTCTTC,CSARSYEQFF
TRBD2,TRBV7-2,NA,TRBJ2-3,TGTGCCAGCAGCTTAGCGTTTGGCGGGAGAAGTGTAAGGACAGATACGCAGTATTTT,CASSLAFGGRSVRTDTQYF
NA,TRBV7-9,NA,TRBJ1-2,TGTGCCAGCAGCTTTGACTACGGGAACGGCTACACCTTC,CASSFDYGNGYTF
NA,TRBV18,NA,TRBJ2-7,TGTGCCAGCTCACCGGTCTCTTGGTTCGAGCAGTACTTC,CASSPVSWFEQYF
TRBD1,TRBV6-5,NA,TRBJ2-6,TGTGCCAGCAGCCTGACAGGGTCTGGGGCCAACGTCCTGACTTTC,CASSLTGSGANVLTF
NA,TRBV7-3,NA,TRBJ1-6,TGTGCCAGCAGCTTAATTCGGCCGAACTATAATTCACCCCTCCACTTT,CASSLIRPNYNSPLHF
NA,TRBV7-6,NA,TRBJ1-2,TGTGCCAGCAGTCTGCAGCAGGGGCCGGGTGGCTACACCTTC,CASSLQQGPGGYTF
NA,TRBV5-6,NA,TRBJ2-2,TGTGCCAGCAGCAAGGGGTATATGGTGAACACCGGGGAGCTGTTTTTT,CASSKGYMVNTGELFF
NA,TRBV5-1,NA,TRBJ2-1,TGCGCCAGCAGCACCGGAAGGGTCAATGAGCAGTTCTTC,CASSTGRVNEQFF
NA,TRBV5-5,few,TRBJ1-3,TGTGCCAGCAGCCGCGGACTCGACAGCTCTGGAAACACCATATATTTT,CASSRGLDSSGNTIYF
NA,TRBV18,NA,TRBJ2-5,TGTGCCAGCTCACCAGTGAGGGTGCTAGAGACCCAGTACTTC,CASSPVRVLETQYF